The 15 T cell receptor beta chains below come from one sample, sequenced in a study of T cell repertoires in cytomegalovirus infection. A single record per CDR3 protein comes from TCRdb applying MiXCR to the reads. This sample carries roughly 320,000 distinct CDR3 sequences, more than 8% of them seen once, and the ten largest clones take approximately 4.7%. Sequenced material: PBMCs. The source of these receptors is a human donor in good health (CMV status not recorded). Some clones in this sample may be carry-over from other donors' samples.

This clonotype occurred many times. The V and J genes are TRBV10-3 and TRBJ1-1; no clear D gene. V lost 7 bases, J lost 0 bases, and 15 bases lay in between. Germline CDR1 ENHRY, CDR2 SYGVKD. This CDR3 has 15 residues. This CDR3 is CAIKNIGLLNTEAFF. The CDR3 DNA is TGTGCCATCAAGAATATCGGACTGCTGAACACTGAAGCTTTCTTT.

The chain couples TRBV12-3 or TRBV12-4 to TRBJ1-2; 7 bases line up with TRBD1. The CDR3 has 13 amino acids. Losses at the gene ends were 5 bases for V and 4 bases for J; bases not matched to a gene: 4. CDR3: CASSTQGTYGYTF. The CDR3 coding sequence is TGTGCCAGCAGTACACAGGGGACCTATGGCTACACCTTC.

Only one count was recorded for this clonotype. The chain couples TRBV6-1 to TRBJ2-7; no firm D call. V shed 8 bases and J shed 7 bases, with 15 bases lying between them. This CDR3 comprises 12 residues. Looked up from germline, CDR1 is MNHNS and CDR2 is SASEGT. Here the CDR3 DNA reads TGTGCCAGCGGGAAAACCTTAGAGGAGCAGTACTTC. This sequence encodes CASGKTLEEQYF.

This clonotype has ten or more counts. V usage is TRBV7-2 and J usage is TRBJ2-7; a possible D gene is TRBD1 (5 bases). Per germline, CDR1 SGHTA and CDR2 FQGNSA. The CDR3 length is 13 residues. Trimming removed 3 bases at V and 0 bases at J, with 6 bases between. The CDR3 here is CASSFDSSYEQYF. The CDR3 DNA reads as TGTGCCAGCAGCTTCGACAGCTCCTACGAGCAGTACTTC. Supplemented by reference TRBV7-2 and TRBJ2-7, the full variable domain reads GAGVSQSPSNKVTEKGKDVELRCDPISGHTALYWYRQSLGQGLEFLIYFQGNSAPDKSGLPSDRFSAERTGGSVSTLTIQRTQQEDSAVYLCASSFDSSYEQYFGPGTRLTVT.

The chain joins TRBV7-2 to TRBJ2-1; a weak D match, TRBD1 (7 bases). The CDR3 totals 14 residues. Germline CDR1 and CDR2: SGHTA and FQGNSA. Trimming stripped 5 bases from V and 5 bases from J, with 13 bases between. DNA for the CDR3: TGTGCCAGCAGCCAACAGGGGAGGCACAATGAGCAGTTCTTC. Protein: CASSQQGRHNEQFF.

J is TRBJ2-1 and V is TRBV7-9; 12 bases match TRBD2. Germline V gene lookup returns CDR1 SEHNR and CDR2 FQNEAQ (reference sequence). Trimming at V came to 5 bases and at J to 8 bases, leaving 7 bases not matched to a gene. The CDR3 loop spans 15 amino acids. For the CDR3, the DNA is TGTGCCAGCAGCCCCCTAGCGGGGGGGCCTGATGAGCAGTTCTTC. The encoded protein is CASSPLAGGPDEQFF.

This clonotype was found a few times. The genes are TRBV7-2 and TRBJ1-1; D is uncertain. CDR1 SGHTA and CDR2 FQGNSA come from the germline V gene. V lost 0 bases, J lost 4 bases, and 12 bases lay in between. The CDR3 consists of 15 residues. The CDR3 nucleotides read TGTGCCAGCAGCTTAGCGGCAGGTCGGAGCACTGAAGCTTTCTTT. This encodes CASSLAAGRSTEAFF.

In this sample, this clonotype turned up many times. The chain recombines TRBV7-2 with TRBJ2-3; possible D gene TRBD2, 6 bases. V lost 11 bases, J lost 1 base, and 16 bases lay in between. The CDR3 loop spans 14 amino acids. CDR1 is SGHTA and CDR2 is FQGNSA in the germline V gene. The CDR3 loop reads CACRRDRGTDTQYF. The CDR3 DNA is TGTGCCTGTCGGAGGGACCGAGGCACAGATACGCAGTATTTT. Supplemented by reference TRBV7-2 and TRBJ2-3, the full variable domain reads GAGVSQSPSNKVTEKGKDVELRCDPISGHTALYWYRQSLGQGLEFLIYFQGNSAPDKSGLPSDRFSAERTGGSVSTLTIQRTQQEDSAVYLCACRRDRGTDTQYFGPGTRLTVL.

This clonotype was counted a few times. The DNA of the CDR3 is TGTGCCAGCAGCCGGGACAGGACGACCTACGAGCAGTACTTC. It translates to CASSRDRTTYEQYF. This sequence joins TRBV11-2 and TRBJ2-7; 8 positions agree with TRBD1. The CDR3 consists of 14 residues. Trimming at V came to 5 bases and at J to 2 bases, leaving 5 bases not matched to a gene. Germline CDR1 is SGHAT and CDR2 is FQNNGV. Supplemented by reference TRBV11-2 and TRBJ2-7, the full variable domain reads EAGVAQSPRYKIIEKRQSVAFWCNPISGHATLYWYQQILGQGPKLLIQFQNNGVVDDSQLPKDRFSAERLKGVDSTLKIQPAKLEDSAVYLCASSRDRTTYEQYFGPGTRLTVT.

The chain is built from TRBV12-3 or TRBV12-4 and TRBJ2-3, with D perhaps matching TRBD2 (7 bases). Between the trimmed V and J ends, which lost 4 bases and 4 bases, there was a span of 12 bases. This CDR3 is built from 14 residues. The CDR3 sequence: CASSSGGRSDTQYF. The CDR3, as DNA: TGTGCCAGCAGTTCGGGGGGCCGATCAGATACGCAGTATTTT.

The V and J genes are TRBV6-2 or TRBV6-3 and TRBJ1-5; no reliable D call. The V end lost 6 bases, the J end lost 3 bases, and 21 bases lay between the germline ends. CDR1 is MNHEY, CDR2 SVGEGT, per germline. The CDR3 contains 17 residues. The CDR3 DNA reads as TGTGCCAGCAGCTCCCGACTTTCTGGGCTCAACAATCAGCCCCAGCATTTT. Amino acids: CASSSRLSGLNNQPQHF.

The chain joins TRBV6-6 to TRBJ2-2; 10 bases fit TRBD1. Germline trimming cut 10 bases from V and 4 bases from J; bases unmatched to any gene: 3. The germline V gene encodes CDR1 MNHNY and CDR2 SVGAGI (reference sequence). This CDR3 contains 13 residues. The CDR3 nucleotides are TGTGCCACCGGGACAGGGGTCACCGGGGAGCTGTTTTTT. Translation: CATGTGVTGELFF.

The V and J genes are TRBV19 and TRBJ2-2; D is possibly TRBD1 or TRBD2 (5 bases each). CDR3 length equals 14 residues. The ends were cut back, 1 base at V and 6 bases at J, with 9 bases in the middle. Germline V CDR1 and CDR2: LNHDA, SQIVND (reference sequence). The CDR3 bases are TGTGCCAGTAGTATAGTTGAGGGGTCCGGGGAGCTGTTTTTT. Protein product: CASSIVEGSGELFF.

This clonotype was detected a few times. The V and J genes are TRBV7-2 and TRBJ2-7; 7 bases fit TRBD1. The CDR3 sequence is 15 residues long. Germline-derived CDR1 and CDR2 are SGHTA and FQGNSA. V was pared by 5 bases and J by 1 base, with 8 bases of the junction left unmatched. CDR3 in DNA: TGTGCCAGCAGCCGTGACAGGGTAAAGTCCTACGAGCAGTACTTC. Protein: CASSRDRVKSYEQYF.

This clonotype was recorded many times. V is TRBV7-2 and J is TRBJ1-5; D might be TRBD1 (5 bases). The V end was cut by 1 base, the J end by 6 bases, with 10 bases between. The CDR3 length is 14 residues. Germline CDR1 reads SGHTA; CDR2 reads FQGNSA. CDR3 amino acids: CASSLDPGSQPQHF. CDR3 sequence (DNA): TGTGCCAGCAGCTTAGACCCAGGGAGTCAGCCCCAGCATTTT.